These T cell receptor beta chains were read from a single sample in a study of vaccination and CD4 T cells after COVID-19. Their antigens are not known. Each CDR3 protein gets one entry after TCRdb re-called the PCR reads with MiXCR. The repertoire holds several thousand distinct CDR3 sequences, with about a quarter as singletons. The sequencing input was CD4+ T cells from blood, cultured in vitro. The source is a human donor who had recovered from COVID-19. Both conserved end residues are part of each CDR3. Each record gives: clone size, J gene, D gene, V gene, CDR3 protein, CDR3 DNA. D genes are given only for firm matches. For some rows the clone size is stated as once, few or many, or as a class when expanded; others skip it.

-,TRBJ2-3,-,TRBV7-6,CASSLGGYTDTQYF,TGTGCCAGCAGCTTAGGGGGCTACACAGATACGCAGTATTTT
-,TRBJ2-1,TRBD1,TRBV19,CASSIVAGQGLNEQFF,TGTGCCAGTAGTATAGTTGCAGGACAGGGTCTGAATGAGCAGTTCTTC
few,TRBJ1-5,TRBD1,TRBV6-7,CASNGQAGGNQPQHF,TGTGCCAGCAATGGGCAGGCAGGGGGAAATCAGCCCCAGCATTTT
-,TRBJ2-7,-,TRBV7-2,CASSRTETLYEQYF,TGTGCCAGCAGCCGGACAGAAACACTCTACGAGCAGTACTTC
-,TRBJ1-1,-,TRBV6-5,CASSYSTLGDTEAFF,TGTGCCAGCAGTTACTCGACCTTGGGGGACACTGAAGCTTTCTTT
few,TRBJ1-1,-,TRBV11-2,CAKGYGVTVQNTEAFF,TGTGCCAAGGGCTACGGGGTTACAGTACAGAACACTGAAGCTTTCTTT
-,TRBJ2-4,-,TRBV4-1,CASSQGGGPPGGIQYF,TGCGCCAGCAGCCAAGGTGGGGGGCCCCCGGGGGGCATTCAGTACTTC
medium-sized,TRBJ1-2,TRBD1,TRBV7-9,CASSPGTGRDGYTF,TGTGCCAGCAGCCCCGGGACAGGGAGAGATGGCTACACCTTC
-,TRBJ1-5,-,TRBV6-1,CASSGQQNQPQHF,TGTGCCAGCAGTGGCCAGCAAAATCAGCCCCAGCATTTT
few,TRBJ2-3,TRBD2,TRBV20-1,CSAKGLSGGAGTDTQYF,TGCAGTGCTAAAGGGCTTAGCGGGGGGGCGGGCACAGATACGCAGTATTTT
-,TRBJ2-5,TRBD2,TRBV5-1,CASSKYSGGNQETQYF,TGCGCCAGCAGCAAGTATAGCGGGGGGAACCAAGAGACCCAGTACTTC
-,TRBJ1-1,-,TRBV6-1,CASTQAGEYSQAFF,TGTGCCAGCACCCAGGCCGGGGAGTATTCTCAAGCTTTCTTT
-,TRBJ2-1,TRBD2,TRBV20-1,CSANPTSGGNEQFF,TGCAGTGCTAACCCGACTAGCGGGGGGAATGAGCAGTTCTTC
medium-sized,TRBJ2-3,TRBD2,TRBV6-2/TRBV6-3,CASSPIRLAGTDTQYF,TGTGCCAGCAGTCCAATCCGACTAGCGGGGACAGATACGCAGTATTTT
-,TRBJ1-2,-,TRBV28,CASSLRLGGYTF,TGTGCCAGCAGTTTAAGGCTGGGGGGCTACACCTTC
few,TRBJ1-1,TRBD1,TRBV30,CAWSPPGTGETEAFF,TGTGCCTGGAGTCCCCCCGGGACAGGGGAAACTGAAGCTTTCTTT
medium-sized,TRBJ2-5,-,TRBV12-5,CASAPEPGETQYF,TGTGCTAGTGCCCCTGAGCCTGGAGAGACCCAGTACTTC
-,TRBJ2-7,-,TRBV12-3/TRBV12-4,CASSLAGVKEQYF,TGTGCCAGCAGTTTGGCAGGCGTTAAGGAGCAGTACTTC
few,TRBJ2-5,TRBD1,TRBV12-3/TRBV12-4,CASSLIRLTGDQETQYF,TGTGCCAGCAGTTTGATTAGGCTTACAGGGGATCAAGAGACCCAGTACTTC
few,TRBJ1-2,-,TRBV18,CASSRSQAGDGYTF,TGTGCCAGCTCACGAAGCCAAGCAGGGGATGGCTACACCTTC
medium-sized,TRBJ2-7,-,TRBV19,CASSPIAGNNYEQYF,TGTGCCAGTAGTCCCATTGCAGGGAACAACTACGAGCAGTACTTC
few,TRBJ1-2,-,TRBV30,CAWLHGRGIYGYTF,TGTGCCTGGCTCCACGGACGGGGAATTTATGGCTACACCTTC
-,TRBJ1-2,-,TRBV18,CASSPREFTYGYTF,TGTGCCAGCTCACCAAGGGAGTTTACTTATGGCTACACCTTC
few,TRBJ2-7,TRBD1,TRBV5-6,CASSLRQGHEQYF,TGTGCCAGCAGCTTGAGACAGGGCCACGAGCAGTACTTC
medium-sized,TRBJ2-1,-,TRBV12-3/TRBV12-4,CASSPEGNEQFF,TGTGCCAGCAGCCCTGAGGGGAATGAGCAGTTCTTC
-,TRBJ1-2,TRBD1,TRBV30,CAWSPGQGAGGYTF,TGTGCCTGGAGTCCTGGACAGGGGGCGGGAGGCTACACCTTC
few,TRBJ1-2,-,TRBV11-2,CASSFSRDINYGYTF,TGTGCCAGCAGCTTTAGTCGGGACATTAACTATGGCTACACCTTC
-,TRBJ2-3,-,TRBV6-1,CATEDLFTDTQYF,TGTGCCACCGAGGACCTTTTCACAGATACGCAGTATTTT
medium-sized,TRBJ2-1,TRBD2,TRBV20-1,CSAPTSGGAGEQFF,TGCAGTGCCCCTACTAGCGGGGGGGCCGGTGAGCAGTTCTTC